This TCR beta chain was sequenced during a study of OX40 agonist ivuxolimab in advanced cancers. Overall study context: Six ivuxolimab dose levels, 0.01 to 10 mg/kg, were given intravenously every 2 weeks.

V dropped 4 bases and J dropped 3; count of bases not matched to a gene: 7. The V gene's germline CDR1 is SGHTS and CDR2 YDEGEE. The CDR3 extends over 15 amino acids. Only in-frame clones appear in the TCRdb table, and some are missing; sequencing was by immunoSEQ multiplex PCR. The sample has approximately 50,000 clones, about nine tenths seen once. The sequences come from CD4+ or CD8+ T cells sorted from blood, collected in a trial of the OX40 agonist ivuxolimab. The rearrangement uses TRBV5-8 and TRBJ1-5; the match to TRBD1 covers 7 bases. The TCR originated in an adult with an advanced solid tumor such as melanoma, head and neck, liver or kidney cancer. The CDR3, as DNA: TGTGCCAGCAGCAGACAGGGATTGGTCAATCAGCCCCAGCATTTT. It codes for CASSRQGLVNQPQHF.